These T cell receptor beta chains were read from a single sample in a study of OX40 agonist ivuxolimab in advanced cancers. Assay used: immunoSEQ multiplex PCR; TCRdb lists only in-frame clones, some missing. The data hold 80,000 to 95,000 clones, with approximately 90% observed a single time. Sequences were derived from CD4+ or CD8+ T cells sorted from blood, sampled in a trial of the OX40 agonist ivuxolimab. All receptors derive from an adult with an advanced solid tumor such as melanoma, head and neck, liver or kidney cancer. Each CDR3 is given with its conserved first and last residue. Fields, in order: D gene, V gene, J gene, clone size, CDR3 length, CDR3 protein. A D gene is named only where the DNA matches it firmly. Not all rows give a size; the values are once, few, many and, for expanded clones, a class.

TRBD2	TRBV28	TRBJ2-2	.	13	CASSFGGGRELFF
.	TRBV7-8	TRBJ1-2	.	13	CASSLGTNYGYTF
TRBD1	TRBV11-2	TRBJ1-2	.	15	CASSFFRGPVYGYTF
TRBD1	TRBV2	TRBJ1-2	.	14	CASQGDTGVHGYTF
.	TRBV7-2	TRBJ2-3	.	13	CASSLEPGLGQYF
TRBD1	TRBV19	TRBJ2-2	.	13	CATGDRGTGELFF
TRBD1	TRBV7-2	TRBJ1-2	.	15	CASSPRTGGYYGYTF
TRBD1	TRBV15	TRBJ2-1	once	18	CATSRGQGLEVPYNEQFF
TRBD2	TRBV27	TRBJ2-3	.	15	CASSGLAGVTDTQYF
.	TRBV30	TRBJ1-6	.	14	CAWCTDLSNSPLHF
.	TRBV12-5	TRBJ1-5	.	15	CASGLADRPNQPQHF
.	TRBV5-5	TRBJ1-1	.	13	CASSVQGATEAFF
TRBD2	TRBV5-1	TRBJ2-1	once	16	CASRTSGGVSYNEQFF
.	TRBV7-2	TRBJ1-6	.	16	CASSSSTWRDNSPLHF